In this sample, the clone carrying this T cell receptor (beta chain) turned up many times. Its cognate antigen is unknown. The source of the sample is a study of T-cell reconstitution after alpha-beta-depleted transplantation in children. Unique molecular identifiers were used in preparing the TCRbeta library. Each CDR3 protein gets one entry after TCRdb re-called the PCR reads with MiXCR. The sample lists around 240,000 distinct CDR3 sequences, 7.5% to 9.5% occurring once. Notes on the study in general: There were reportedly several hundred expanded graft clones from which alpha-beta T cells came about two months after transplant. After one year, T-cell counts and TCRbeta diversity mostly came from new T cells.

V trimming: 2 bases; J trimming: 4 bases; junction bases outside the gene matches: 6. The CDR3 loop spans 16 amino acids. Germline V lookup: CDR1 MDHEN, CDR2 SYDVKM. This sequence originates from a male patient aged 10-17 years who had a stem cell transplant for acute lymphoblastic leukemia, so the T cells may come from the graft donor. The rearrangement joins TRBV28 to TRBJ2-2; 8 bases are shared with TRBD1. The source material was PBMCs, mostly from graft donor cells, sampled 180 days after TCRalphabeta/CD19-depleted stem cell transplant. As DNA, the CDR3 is TGTGCCAGCAGTTTAGACAGGGGCTACCCCACCGGGGAGCTGTTTTTT. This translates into CASSLDRGYPTGELFF.